This TCR beta chain was recorded in a study of OX40 agonist ivuxolimab in advanced cancers. A history of autoimmune disease or systemic immunosuppression excluded patients. Blood specimens came from baseline, cycle 4 day 1, and cycle 7 day 1. Turning to this clone: Its antigen is as yet unknown.

The CDR3 contains 13 residues. Trimming removed 4 bases at V and 4 bases at J, with 10 bases between. CDR1 and CDR2 (germline): SGHVS, FQNEAQ. Study conclusions and caveats: Nonresponders included some who also had low normalized T-cell clonal expansion. The mean number of expanded clones was higher in CD8+ T cells than in CD4+.

Produced via immunoSEQ multiplex PCR; TCRdb's table is partial and in-frame only. The sample includes tens of thousands of clones, approximately 89% seen only once; the top ten take approximately 0.72%. The chain uses TRBV7-8 and TRBJ1-2; D is undetermined. This clonotype originated in an adult with an advanced solid tumor such as melanoma, head and neck, liver or kidney cancer. Sequencing used CD4+ or CD8+ T cells sorted from blood, obtained in a trial of the OX40 agonist ivuxolimab. The CDR3 DNA reads as TGTGCCAGCAGCTCTACTTGGGGCTATGGCTACACCTTC. Its translation: CASSSTWGYGYTF. Drawing the rest from reference TRBV7-8 and TRBJ1-2, the complete variable domain is GAGVSQSPRYKVAKRGQDVALRCDPISGHVSLFWYQQALGQGPEFLTYFQNEAQLDKSGLPSDRFFAERPEGSVSTLKIQRTQQEDSAVYLCASSSTWGYGYTFGSGTRLTVV.